This T cell receptor (beta chain) was sequenced for a study of T cells in Graves' hyperthyroidism and ophthalmopathy. CDR3 length equals 14 residues. The germline V gene encodes CDR1 DFQATT and CDR2 SNEGSKA (reference sequence). Losses at the gene ends were 6 bases for V and 2 bases for J; bases not matched to a gene: 8. Graves' hyperthyroidism is called stable when ophthalmopathy does not progress within 18 months. The sample holds many counts of this clonotype. Amplified TCR beta CDR3 regions derived from RNA transcripts. The HTBI primer set was used in a first-round RT-PCR of the TCR CDR3. TCRdb used MiXCR to reprocess the multiplex PCR reads, holding one entry per CDR3 protein. The repertoire holds around 200,000 distinct CDR3 sequences, with approximately 20% as singletons.

The sample taken for sequencing was blood. The TCR sequence derives from a man in his forties or fifties with Graves' hyperthyroidism. J is TRBJ2-7 and V is TRBV20-1; TRBD1 agrees at 9 bases. The CDR3 sequence is CSAGTGGAPYEQYF. CDR3 DNA: TGCAGTGCCGGAACAGGGGGCGCCCCCTACGAGCAGTACTTC.